The present T cell receptor (beta chain) was sequenced within a study of blood T cell repertoires in COVID-19. Looking at the study overall: Sites across the United States, Italy and Spain contributed samples from acute and convalescent COVID-19. T cells, B-cell-depleted T cells, or PBMCs provided the cDNA or gDNA that served as material.

Only in-frame clones appear in the TCRdb table, and some are missing; sequencing was by immunoSEQ multiplex PCR. The sample has around 180,000 clones; roughly 75% are singletons. CDR1 and CDR2 (germline): LNHDA, SQIVND (reference sequence). The V end was cut by 2 bases, the J end by 3 bases, with 20 bases between. This CDR3 spans 17 amino acids. The sample consisted of peripheral blood. The source of this sequence is a man between 65 and 85 years old with active or convalescent COVID-19. The rearrangement joins TRBV19 to TRBJ2-7, with D possibly matching TRBD2 (7 bases). This CDR3 reads CASSINGGGGVFYEQYF. The CDR3 bases are TGTGCCAGTAGTATAAATGGCGGCGGGGGCGTCTTCTACGAGCAGTACTTC.